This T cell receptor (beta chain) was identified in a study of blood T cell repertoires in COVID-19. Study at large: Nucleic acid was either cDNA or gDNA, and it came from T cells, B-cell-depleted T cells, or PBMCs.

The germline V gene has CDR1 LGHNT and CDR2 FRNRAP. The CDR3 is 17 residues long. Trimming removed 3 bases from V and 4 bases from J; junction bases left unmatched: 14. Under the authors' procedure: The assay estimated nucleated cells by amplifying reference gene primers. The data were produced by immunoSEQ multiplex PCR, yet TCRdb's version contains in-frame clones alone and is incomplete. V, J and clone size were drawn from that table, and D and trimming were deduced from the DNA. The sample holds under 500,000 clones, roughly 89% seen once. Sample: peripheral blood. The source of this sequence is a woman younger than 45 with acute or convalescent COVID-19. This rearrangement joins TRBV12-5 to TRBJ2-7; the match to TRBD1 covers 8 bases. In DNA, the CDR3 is TGTGCTAGTGGTTTCACCTCAAGTGCAGGGGGCAATTACGAGCAGTACTTC. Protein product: CASGFTSSAGGNYEQYF. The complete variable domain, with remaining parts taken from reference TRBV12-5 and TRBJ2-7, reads DARVTQTPRHKVTEMGQEVTMRCQPILGHNTVFWYRQTMMQGLELLAYFRNRAPLDDSGMPKDRFSAEMPDATLATLKIQPSEPRDSAVYFCASGFTSSAGGNYEQYFGPGTRLTVT.